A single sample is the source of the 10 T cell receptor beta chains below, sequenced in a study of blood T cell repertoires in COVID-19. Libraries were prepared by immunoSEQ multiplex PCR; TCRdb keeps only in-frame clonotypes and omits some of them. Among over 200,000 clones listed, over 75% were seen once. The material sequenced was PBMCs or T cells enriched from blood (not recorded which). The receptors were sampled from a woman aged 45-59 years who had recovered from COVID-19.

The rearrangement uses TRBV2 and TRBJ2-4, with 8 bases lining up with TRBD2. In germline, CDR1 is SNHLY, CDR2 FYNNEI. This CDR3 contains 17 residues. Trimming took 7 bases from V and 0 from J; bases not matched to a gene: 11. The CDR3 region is CASMGSAGDLAKNIQYF. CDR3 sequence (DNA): TGTGCCAGCATGGGGTCAGCGGGAGACCTAGCCAAAAACATTCAGTACTTC.

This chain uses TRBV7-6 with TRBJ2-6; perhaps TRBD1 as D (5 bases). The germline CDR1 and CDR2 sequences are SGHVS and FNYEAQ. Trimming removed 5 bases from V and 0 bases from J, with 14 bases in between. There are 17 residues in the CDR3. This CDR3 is CASSETVTTSGANVLTF. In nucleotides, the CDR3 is TGTGCCAGCAGCGAGACAGTAACGACCTCTGGGGCCAACGTCCTGACTTTC.

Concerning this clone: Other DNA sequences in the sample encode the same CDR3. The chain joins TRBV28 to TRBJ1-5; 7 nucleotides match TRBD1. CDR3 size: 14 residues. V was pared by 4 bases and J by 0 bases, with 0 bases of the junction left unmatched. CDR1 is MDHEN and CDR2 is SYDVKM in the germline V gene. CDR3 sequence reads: CASSSGGSNQPQHF. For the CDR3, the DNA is TGTGCCAGCAGTTCAGGGGGTAGCAATCAGCCCCAGCATTTT.

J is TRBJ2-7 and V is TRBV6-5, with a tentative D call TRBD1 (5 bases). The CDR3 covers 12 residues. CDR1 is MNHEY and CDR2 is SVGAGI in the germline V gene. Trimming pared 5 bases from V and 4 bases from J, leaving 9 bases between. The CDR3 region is CASSHTGYEQYF. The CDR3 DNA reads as TGTGCCAGCAGTCACACAGGATACGAGCAGTACTTC.

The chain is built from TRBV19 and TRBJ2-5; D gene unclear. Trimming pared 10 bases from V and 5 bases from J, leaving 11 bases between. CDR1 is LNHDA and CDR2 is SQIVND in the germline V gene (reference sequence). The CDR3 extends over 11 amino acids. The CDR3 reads CATETGETQYF. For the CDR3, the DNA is TGTGCCACCGAGACCGGGGAGACCCAGTACTTC.

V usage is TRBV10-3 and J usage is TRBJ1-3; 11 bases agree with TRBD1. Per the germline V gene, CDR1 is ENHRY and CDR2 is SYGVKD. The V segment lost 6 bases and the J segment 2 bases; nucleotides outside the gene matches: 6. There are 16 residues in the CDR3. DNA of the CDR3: TGTGCCATCAGGGGGCCGGGACAGGGGGCTGGAAACACCATATATTTT. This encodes CAIRGPGQGAGNTIYF.

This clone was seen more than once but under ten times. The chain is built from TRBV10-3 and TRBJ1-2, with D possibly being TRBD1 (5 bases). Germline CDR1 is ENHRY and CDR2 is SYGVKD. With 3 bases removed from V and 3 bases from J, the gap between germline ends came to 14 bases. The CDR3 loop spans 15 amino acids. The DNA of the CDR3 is TGTGCCATCAGTGAAGGGGCCGGAAGGGACTATGGCTACACCTTC. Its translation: CAISEGAGRDYGYTF.

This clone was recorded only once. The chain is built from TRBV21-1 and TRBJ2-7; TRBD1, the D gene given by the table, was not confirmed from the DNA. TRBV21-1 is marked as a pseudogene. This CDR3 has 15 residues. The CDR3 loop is CASSPYGRSTYEQYF. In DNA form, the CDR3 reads TGTGCCAGCAGTCCCTACGGCAGGTCCACCTACGAGCAGTACTTC.

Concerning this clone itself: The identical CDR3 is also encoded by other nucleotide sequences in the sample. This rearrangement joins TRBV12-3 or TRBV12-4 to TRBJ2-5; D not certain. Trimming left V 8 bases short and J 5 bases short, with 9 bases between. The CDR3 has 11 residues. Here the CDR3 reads CASSLLETQYF. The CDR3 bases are TGTGCCAGCTCCCTCTTGGAGACCCAGTACTTC.

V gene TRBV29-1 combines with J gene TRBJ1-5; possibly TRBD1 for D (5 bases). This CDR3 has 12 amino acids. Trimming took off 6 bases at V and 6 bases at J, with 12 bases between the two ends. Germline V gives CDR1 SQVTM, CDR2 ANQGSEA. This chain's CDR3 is CSVGPEGQPQHF. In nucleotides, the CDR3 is TGCAGCGTGGGGCCCGAAGGTCAGCCCCAGCATTTT.